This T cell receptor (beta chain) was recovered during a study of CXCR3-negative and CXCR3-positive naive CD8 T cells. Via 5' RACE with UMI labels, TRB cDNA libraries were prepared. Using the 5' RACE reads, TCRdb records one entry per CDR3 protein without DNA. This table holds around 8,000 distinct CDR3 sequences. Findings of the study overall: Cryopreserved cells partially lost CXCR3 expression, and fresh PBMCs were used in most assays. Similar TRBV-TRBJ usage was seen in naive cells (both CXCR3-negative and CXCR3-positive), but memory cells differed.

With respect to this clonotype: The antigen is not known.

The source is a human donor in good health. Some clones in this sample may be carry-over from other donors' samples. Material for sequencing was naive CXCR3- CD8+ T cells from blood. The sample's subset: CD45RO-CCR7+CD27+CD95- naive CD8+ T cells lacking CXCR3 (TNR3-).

This chain's CDR3 is CASSLALAGGPETQYF. The J gene is TRBJ2-5, the V gene TRBV5-1; the TCRdb call, TRBD2, lacks DNA for checking. This CDR3 has 16 residues. In germline, CDR1 is SGHRS, CDR2 YFSETQ.